These T cell receptor beta chains were read from a single sample in a study of cytomegalovirus exposure and HLA in healthy donors. Measured with immunoSEQ multiplex PCR; TCRdb has only the in-frame clones, and not every one. The table shows 150,000 or so clones, with around 82% occurring only once. Sequencing was done on a sample of PBMCs. Receptors originate from a woman aged 40 to 50 in good health and CMV-seropositive. Each CDR3 is given with its conserved first and last residue. The D gene is left open where the match is weak. Expanded clones are given a class, and other clones once, few, many or no size at all.

D,size,J,V,CDR3,DNA
NA,NA,TRBJ2-2,TRBV7-9,CASSFTGVNTGELFF,TGTGCCAGCAGTTTCACAGGTGTGAACACCGGGGAGCTGTTTTTT
NA,once,TRBJ1-1,TRBV28,CASHTNPGTEAFF,TGTGCCAGCCACACTAACCCAGGGACTGAAGCTTTCTTT
TRBD1,NA,TRBJ1-2,TRBV5-1,CASRLSYRGNTQLNYGYTF,TGCGCCAGCAGGTTGTCTTACAGGGGTAATACCCAATTGAACTATGGCTACACCTTC
TRBD2,NA,TRBJ2-7,TRBV15,CATSRDGSGGSYEQYF,TGTGCCACCAGCAGAGATGGGTCGGGAGGGTCCTACGAGCAGTACTTC
NA,once,TRBJ1-4,TRBV11-2,CASSLDIKTAINEKLFF,TGTGCCAGCAGCTTAGATATTAAGACAGCAATTAATGAAAAACTGTTTTTT
TRBD2,NA,TRBJ2-5,TRBV29-1,CSVVWGAGGQYF,TGCAGCGTTGTTTGGGGGGCGGGAGGCCAGTACTTC
TRBD1,many,TRBJ1-4,TRBV5-6,CASSIRQGATNEKLFF,TGTGCCAGCAGCATTCGACAGGGAGCAACTAATGAAAAACTGTTTTTT
TRBD1,once,TRBJ1-5,TRBV27,CASRPGQISNQPQHF,TGTGCCAGCAGACCGGGACAGATTAGCAATCAGCCCCAGCATTTT
NA,NA,TRBJ1-1,TRBV9,CASSVGPGGTEAFF,TGTGCCAGCAGCGTAGGTCCAGGTGGCACTGAAGCTTTCTTT
NA,NA,TRBJ2-7,TRBV15,CATSREPGTYEQYF,TGTGCCACCAGCAGGGAGCCGGGTACCTACGAGCAGTACTTC
NA,NA,TRBJ2-3,TRBV7-9,CASSLAGGSSTDTQYF,TGTGCCAGCAGCTTAGCGGGAGGTTCTAGCACAGATACGCAGTATTTT
NA,NA,TRBJ1-2,TRBV5-1,CASSSTPTGVRYGYTF,TGCGCCAGCAGCTCGACCCCGACAGGAGTCCGCTATGGCTACACCTTC
TRBD2,NA,TRBJ2-1,TRBV9,CASSTLAGGSGEQFF,TGTGCCAGCAGCACCCTAGCGGGAGGATCGGGTGAGCAGTTCTTC
TRBD1,NA,TRBJ2-7,TRBV11-2,CASSPRGFVGQFYEQYF,TGTGCCAGCAGCCCTCGGGGTTTTGTGGGACAGTTCTACGAGCAGTACTTC
TRBD1,NA,TRBJ1-5,TRBV29-1,CSVGAGGGQPQHF,TGCAGCGTTGGCGCAGGGGGCGGACAGCCCCAGCATTTT
NA,NA,TRBJ2-1,TRBV9,CASSVGERRSGNEQFF,TGTGCCAGCAGCGTAGGTGAGCGGAGAAGCGGGAATGAGCAGTTCTTC
TRBD1,NA,TRBJ1-2,TRBV5-1,CASRTGGAGYGYTF,TGCGCCAGCAGAACAGGGGGCGCTGGCTATGGCTACACCTTC
TRBD2,NA,TRBJ2-7,TRBV6-6,CASTGTSGSDEQYF,TGTGCCAGCACCGGGACTAGCGGGAGTGACGAGCAGTACTTC
NA,NA,TRBJ1-2,TRBV25-1,CASSEAGYGYTF,TGTGCCAGCAGTGAAGCAGGGTATGGCTACACCTTC
TRBD2,few,TRBJ2-3,TRBV5-6,CASSLGLAAGADTQYF,TGTGCCAGCAGCTTGGGACTAGCGGCGGGCGCAGATACGCAGTATTTT
NA,NA,TRBJ2-7,TRBV4-1,CASSQDHSMSGRSYEQYF,TGCGCCAGCAGCCAAGATCATTCGATGAGCGGGCGCTCCTACGAGCAGTACTTC
TRBD1,NA,TRBJ2-7,TRBV2,CAGETGNYEQYF,TGTGCCGGCGAGACAGGGAACTACGAGCAGTACTTC
TRBD1,NA,TRBJ2-3,TRBV7-3,CASSLNGRGNTDTQYF,TGTGCCAGCAGCTTAAATGGCAGGGGGAACACAGATACGCAGTATTTT
NA,NA,TRBJ1-1,TRBV7-9,CASSYGGGTEAFF,TGTGCCAGCAGCTATGGGGGGGGCACTGAAGCTTTCTTT
TRBD1,NA,TRBJ1-1,TRBV30,CAWSPFAQGRRTEAFF,TGTGCCTGGAGCCCCTTTGCACAGGGGCGCCGGACTGAAGCTTTCTTT
TRBD1,NA,TRBJ2-1,TRBV29-1,CSVSLWDRNNEQFF,TGCAGCGTTTCTCTTTGGGACAGAAACAATGAGCAGTTCTTC
NA,NA,TRBJ2-5,TRBV27,CASSLSNGYF,TGTGCCAGCAGTTTATCGAACGGGTACTTC
TRBD1,NA,TRBJ1-5,TRBV7-8,CASSVGTAYSNQPQHF,TGTGCCAGCAGCGTCGGGACAGCATATAGCAATCAGCCCCAGCATTTT
TRBD2,NA,TRBJ2-5,TRBV28,CASIGGGFQETQYF,TGTGCCAGCATTGGGGGGGGGTTCCAAGAGACCCAGTACTTC
NA,NA,TRBJ1-2,TRBV5-6,CASSSGFGYTF,TGTGCCAGCAGCTCAGGGTTTGGCTACACCTTC
NA,once,TRBJ1-1,TRBV5-1,CASSLVQGHLNPEAFF,TGCGCCAGCAGCTTGGTCCAGGGGCACCTCAACCCTGAAGCTTTCTTT
NA,NA,TRBJ2-6,TRBV6-5,CASRLQIPGANVLTF,TGTGCCAGCAGACTACAAATCCCTGGGGCCAACGTCCTGACTTTC
TRBD2,few,TRBJ2-2,TRBV19,CASSGGLAGRTGELFF,TGTGCCAGTAGTGGTGGACTAGCGGGACGAACCGGGGAGCTGTTTTTT